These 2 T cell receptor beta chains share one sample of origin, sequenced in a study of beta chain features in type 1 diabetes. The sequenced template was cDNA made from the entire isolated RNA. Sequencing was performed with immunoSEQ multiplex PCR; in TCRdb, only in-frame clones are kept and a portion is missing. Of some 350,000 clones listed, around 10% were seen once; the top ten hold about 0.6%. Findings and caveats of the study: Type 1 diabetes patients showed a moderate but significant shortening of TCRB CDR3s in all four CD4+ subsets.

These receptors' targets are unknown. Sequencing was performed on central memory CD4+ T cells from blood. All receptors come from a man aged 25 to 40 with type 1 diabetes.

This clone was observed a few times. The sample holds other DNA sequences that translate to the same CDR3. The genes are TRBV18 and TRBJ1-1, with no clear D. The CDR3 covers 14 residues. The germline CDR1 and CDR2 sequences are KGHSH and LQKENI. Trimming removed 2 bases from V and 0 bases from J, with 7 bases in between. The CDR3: CASSPSTMNTEAFF. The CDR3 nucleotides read TGTGCCAGCTCACCATCGACGATGAACACTGAAGCTTTCTTT.

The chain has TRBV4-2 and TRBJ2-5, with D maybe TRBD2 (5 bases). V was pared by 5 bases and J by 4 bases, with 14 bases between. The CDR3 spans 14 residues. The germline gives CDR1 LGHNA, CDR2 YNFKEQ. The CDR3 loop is CASSLDSQVETQYF. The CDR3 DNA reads TGTGCCAGCAGCTTGGACTCCCAAGTAGAGACCCAGTACTTC.